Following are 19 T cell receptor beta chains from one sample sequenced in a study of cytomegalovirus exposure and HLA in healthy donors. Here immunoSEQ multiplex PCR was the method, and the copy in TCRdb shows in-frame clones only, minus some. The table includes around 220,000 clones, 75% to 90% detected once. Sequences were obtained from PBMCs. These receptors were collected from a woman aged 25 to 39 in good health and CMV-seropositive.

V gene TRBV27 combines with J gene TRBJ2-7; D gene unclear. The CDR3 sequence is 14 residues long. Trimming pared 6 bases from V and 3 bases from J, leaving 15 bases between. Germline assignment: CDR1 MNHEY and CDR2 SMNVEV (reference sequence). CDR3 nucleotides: TGTGCCAGCAGGGCAGAGTCAGGAGACTACGAGCAGTACTTC. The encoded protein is CASRAESGDYEQYF.

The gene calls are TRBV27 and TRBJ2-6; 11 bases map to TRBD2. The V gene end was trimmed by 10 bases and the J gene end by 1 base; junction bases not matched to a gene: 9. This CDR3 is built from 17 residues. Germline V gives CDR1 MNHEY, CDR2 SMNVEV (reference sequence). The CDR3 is CATTPLAGGSGANVLTF. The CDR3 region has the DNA TGTGCCACTACCCCGCTAGCGGGAGGTTCTGGGGCCAACGTCCTGACTTTC.

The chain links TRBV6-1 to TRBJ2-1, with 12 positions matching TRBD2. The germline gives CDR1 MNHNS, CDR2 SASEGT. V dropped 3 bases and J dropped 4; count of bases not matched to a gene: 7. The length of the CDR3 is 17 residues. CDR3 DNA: TGTGCCAGCAGTGATGCTAGCGGGAGGGCCCCGTACAATGAGCAGTTCTTC. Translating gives CASSDASGRAPYNEQFF.

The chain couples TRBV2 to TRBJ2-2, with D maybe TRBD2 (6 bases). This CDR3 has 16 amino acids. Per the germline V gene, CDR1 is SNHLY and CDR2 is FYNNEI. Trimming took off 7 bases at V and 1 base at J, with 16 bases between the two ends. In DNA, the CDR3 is TGTGCCAGCAATTACCCGGGACTTTTGAACACCGGGGAGCTGTTTTTT. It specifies CASNYPGLLNTGELFF.

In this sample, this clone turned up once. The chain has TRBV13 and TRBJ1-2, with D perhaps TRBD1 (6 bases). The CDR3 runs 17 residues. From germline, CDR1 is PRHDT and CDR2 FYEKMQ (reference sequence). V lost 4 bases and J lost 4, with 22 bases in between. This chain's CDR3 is CASSSDSFNYRTYGYTF. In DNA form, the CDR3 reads TGTGCCAGCAGCTCGGACAGCTTTAACTATAGGACCTATGGCTACACCTTC.

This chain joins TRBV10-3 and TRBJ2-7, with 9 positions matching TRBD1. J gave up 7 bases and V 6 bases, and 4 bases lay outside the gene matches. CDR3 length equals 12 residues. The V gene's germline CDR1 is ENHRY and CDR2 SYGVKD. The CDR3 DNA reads TGTGCCATCAGCCCGACAGGGGGAGAGCAGTACTTC. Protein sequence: CAISPTGGEQYF.

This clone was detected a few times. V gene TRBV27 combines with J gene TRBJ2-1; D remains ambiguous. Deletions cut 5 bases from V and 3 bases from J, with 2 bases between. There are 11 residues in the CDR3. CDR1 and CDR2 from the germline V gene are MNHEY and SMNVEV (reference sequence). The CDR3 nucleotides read TGTGCCAGCAGTCACTACAATGAGCAGTTCTTC. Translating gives CASSHYNEQFF.

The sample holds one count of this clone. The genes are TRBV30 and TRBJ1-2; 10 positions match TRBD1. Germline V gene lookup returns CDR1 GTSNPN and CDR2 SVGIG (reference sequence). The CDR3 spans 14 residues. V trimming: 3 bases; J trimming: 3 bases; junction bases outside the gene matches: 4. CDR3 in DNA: TGTGCCTGGAGAAGGACAGGGGGTGACTATGGCTACACCTTC. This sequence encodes CAWRRTGGDYGYTF.

CDR3 sequence reads: CASSLGGHRYGYTF. The CDR3 nucleotides are TGTGCCAGCAGCCTGGGGGGGCATCGCTATGGCTACACCTTC. The rearrangement joins TRBV27 to TRBJ1-2; D possibly corresponds to TRBD1 (6 bases). Germline V CDR1 and CDR2: MNHEY, SMNVEV (reference sequence). The CDR3 has 14 amino acids. V was trimmed by 6 bases and J by 4 bases, leaving 15 bases between them.

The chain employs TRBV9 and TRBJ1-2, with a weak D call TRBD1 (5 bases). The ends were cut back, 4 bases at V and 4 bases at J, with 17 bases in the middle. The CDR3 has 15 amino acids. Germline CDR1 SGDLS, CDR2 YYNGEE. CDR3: CASSPRDRLTYGYTF. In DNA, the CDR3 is TGTGCCAGCAGCCCTAGGGACCGCCTAACCTATGGCTACACCTTC.

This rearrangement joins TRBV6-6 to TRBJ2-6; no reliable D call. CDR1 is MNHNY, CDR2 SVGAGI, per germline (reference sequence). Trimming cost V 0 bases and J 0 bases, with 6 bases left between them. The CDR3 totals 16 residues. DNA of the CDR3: TGTGCCAGCAGTTACTCGATTTCCTCTGGGGCCAACGTCCTGACTTTC. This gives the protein CASSYSISSGANVLTF.

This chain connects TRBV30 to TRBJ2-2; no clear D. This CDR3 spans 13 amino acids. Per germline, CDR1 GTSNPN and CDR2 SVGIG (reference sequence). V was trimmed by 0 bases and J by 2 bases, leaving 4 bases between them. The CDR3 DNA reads TGTGCCTGGAGTGTAGCCAACACCGGGGAGCTGTTTTTT. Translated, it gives CAWSVANTGELFF.

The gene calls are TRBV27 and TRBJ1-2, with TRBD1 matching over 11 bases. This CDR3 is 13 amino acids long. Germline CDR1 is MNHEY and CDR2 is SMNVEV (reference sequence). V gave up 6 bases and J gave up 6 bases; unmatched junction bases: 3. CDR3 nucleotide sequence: TGTGCCAGCAGATGGACAGGGGGCCATGGCTACACCTTC. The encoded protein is CASRWTGGHGYTF.

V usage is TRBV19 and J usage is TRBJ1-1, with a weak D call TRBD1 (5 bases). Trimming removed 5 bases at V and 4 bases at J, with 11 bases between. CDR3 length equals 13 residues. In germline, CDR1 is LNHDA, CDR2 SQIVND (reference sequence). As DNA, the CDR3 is TGTGCCAGTAGTTGGGGCCTTGGCACTGAAGCTTTCTTT. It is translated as CASSWGLGTEAFF. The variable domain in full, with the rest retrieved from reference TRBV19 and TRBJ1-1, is DGGITQSPKYLFRKEGQNVTLSCEQNLNHDAMYWYRQDPGQGLRLIYYSQIVNDFQKGDIAEGYSVSREKKESFPLTVTSAQKNPTAFYLCASSWGLGTEAFFGQGTRLTVV.

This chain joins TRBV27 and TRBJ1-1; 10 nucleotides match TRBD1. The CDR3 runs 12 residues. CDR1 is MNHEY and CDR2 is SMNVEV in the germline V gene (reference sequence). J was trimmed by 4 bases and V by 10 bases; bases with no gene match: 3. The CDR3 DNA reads TGTGCCACCTGGACAGGGGGCACTGAAGCTTTCTTT. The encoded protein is CATWTGGTEAFF.

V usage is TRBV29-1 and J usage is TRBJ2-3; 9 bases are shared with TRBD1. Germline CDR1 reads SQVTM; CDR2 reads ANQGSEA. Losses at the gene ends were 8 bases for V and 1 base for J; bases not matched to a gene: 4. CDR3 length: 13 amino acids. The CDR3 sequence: CSPWDRGTDTQYF. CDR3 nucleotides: TGCAGCCCATGGGACAGGGGCACAGATACGCAGTATTTT.

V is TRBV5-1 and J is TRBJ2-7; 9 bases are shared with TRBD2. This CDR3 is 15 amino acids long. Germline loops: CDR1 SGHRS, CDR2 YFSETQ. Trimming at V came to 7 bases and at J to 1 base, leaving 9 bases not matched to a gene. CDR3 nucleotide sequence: TGCGCCAGCTCGGGGGGACTAGCATTTTCCTACGAGCAGTACTTC. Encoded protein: CASSGGLAFSYEQYF. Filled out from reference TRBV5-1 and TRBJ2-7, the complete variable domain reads KAGVTQTPRYLIKTRGQQVTLSCSPISGHRSVSWYQQTPGQGLQFLFEYFSETQRNKGNFPGRFSGRQFSNSRSEMNVSTLELGDSALYLCASSGGLAFSYEQYFGPGTRLTVT.

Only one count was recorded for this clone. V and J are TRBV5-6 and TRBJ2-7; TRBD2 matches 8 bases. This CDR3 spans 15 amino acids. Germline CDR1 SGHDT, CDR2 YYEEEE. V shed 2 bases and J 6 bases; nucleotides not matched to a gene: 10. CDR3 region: CASSFMGLVPREQYF. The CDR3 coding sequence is TGTGCCAGCAGCTTCATGGGACTAGTCCCCCGCGAGCAGTACTTC.

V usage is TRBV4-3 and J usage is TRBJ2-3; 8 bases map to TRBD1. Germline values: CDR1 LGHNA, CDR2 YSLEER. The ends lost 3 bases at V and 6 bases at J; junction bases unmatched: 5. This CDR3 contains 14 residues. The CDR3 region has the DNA TGCGCCAGCAGCCACCCCGACAGGGGTGATACGCAGTATTTT. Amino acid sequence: CASSHPDRGDTQYF.